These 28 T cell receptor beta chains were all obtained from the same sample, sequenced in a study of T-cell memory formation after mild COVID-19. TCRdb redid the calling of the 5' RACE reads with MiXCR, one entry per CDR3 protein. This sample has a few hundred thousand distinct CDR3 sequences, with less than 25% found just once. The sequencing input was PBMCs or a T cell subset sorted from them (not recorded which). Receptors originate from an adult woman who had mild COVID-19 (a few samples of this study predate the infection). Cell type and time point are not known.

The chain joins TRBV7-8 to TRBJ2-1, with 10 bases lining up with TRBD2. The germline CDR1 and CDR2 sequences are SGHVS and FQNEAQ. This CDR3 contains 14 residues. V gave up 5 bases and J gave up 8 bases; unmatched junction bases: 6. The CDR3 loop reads CASSGGTSVHEQFF. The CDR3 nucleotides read TGTGCCAGCAGCGGAGGGACTAGCGTCCATGAGCAGTTCTTC.

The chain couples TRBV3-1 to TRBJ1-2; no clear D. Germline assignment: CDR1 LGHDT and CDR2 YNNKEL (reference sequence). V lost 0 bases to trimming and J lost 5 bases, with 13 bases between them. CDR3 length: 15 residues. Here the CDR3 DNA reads TGTGCCAGCAGCCAAGATTTGGCATCGGGGTATGGCTACACCTTC. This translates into CASSQDLASGYGYTF.

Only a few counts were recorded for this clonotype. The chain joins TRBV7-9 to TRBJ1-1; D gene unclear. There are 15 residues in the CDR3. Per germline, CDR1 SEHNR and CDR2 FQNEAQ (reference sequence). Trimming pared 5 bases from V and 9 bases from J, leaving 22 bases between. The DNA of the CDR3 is TGTGCCAGCAGCCCGCGAGGGATCTATGGCCCAAAAGCTTTCTTT. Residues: CASSPRGIYGPKAFF.

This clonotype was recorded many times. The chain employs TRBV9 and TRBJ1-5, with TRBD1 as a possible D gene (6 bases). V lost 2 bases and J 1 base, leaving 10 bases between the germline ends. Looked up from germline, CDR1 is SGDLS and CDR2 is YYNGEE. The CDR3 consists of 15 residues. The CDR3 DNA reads TGTGCCAGCAGCGTTTCAGGGGCGAGCAATCAGCCCCAGCATTTT. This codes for CASSVSGASNQPQHF. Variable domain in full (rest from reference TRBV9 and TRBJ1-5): DSGVTQTPKHLITATGQRVTLRCSPRSGDLSVYWYQQSLDQGLQFLIQYYNGEERAKGNILERFSAQQFPDLHSELNLSSLELGDSALYFCASSVSGASNQPQHFGDGTRLSIL.

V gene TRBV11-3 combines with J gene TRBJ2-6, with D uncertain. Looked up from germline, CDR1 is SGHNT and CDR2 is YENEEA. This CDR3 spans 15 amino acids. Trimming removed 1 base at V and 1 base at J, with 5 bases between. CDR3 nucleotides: TGTGCCAGCAGCTTAGTACAATCTGGGGCCAACGTCCTGACTTTC. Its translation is CASSLVQSGANVLTF. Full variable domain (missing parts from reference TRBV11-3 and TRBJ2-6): EAGVVQSPRYKIIEKKQPVAFWCNPISGHNTLYWYLQNLGQGPELLIRYENEEAVDDSQLPKDRFSAERLKGVDSTLKIQPAELGDSAVYLCASSLVQSGANVLTFGAGSRLTVL.

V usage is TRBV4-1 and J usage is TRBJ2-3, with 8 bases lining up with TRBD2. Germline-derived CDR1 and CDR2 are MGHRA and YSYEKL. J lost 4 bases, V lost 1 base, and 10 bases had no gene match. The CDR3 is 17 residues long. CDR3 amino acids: CASSQAERGHWADTQYF. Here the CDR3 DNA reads TGCGCCAGCAGCCAAGCCGAGCGGGGGCACTGGGCAGATACGCAGTATTTT.

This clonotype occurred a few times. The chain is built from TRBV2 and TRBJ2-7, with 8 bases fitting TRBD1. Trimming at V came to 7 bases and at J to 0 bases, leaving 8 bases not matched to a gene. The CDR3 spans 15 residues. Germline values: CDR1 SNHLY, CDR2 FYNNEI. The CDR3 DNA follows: TGTGCCAGCATAGACTACAGGGGGAGCTCCTACGAGCAGTACTTC. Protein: CASIDYRGSSYEQYF.

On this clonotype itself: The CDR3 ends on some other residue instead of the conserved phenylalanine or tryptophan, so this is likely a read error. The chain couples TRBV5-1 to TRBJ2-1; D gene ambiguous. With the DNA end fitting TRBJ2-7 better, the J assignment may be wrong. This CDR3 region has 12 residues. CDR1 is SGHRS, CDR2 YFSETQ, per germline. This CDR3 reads CASSFSYNEQYY. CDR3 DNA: TGCGCCAGCAGCTTTTCCTACAATGAGCAGTACTAC.

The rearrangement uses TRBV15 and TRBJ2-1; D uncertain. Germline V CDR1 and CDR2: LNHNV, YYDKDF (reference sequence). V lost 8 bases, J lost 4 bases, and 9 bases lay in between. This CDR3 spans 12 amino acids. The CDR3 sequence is CATSLGYNEQFF. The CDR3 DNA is TGTGCCACCTCTCTCGGGTACAATGAGCAGTTCTTC.

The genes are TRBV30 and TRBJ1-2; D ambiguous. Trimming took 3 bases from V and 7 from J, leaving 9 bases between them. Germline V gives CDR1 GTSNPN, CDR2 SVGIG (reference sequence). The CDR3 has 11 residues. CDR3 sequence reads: CAWREKAGYTF. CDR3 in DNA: TGTGCCTGGAGGGAAAAGGCTGGCTACACCTTC. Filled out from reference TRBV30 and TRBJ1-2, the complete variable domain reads SQTIHQWPATLVQPVGSPLSLECTVEGTSNPNLYWYRQAAGRGLQLLFYSVGIGQISSEVPQNLSASRPQDRQFILSSKKLLLSDSGFYLCAWREKAGYTFGSGTRLTVV.

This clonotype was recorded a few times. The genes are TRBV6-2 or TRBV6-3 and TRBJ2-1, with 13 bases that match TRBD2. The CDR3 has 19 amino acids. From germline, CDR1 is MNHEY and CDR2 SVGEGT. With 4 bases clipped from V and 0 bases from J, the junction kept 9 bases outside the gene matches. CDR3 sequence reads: CASSSTSGRLYSSYNEQFF. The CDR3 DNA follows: TGTGCCAGCAGTTCGACTAGCGGGAGGCTATACAGCTCCTACAATGAGCAGTTCTTC.

The CDR3 DNA sequence: TGTGCCAGCAGCTCGCGGACAGGGGGACTCGAGCAGTACTTC. Its translation is CASSSRTGGLEQYF. The chain employs TRBV7-9 and TRBJ2-7; 10 bases are a match to TRBD1. CDR1 and CDR2 from the germline V gene are SEHNR and FQNEAQ (reference sequence). The CDR3 sequence is 14 residues long. Germline trimming cut 4 bases from V and 6 bases from J; bases unmatched to any gene: 6.

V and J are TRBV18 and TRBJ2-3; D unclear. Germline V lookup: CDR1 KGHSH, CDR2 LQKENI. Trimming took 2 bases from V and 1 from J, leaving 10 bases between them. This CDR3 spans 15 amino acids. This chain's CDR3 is CASSPSVPGTDTQYF. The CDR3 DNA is TGTGCCAGCTCACCAAGTGTTCCCGGCACAGATACGCAGTATTTT.

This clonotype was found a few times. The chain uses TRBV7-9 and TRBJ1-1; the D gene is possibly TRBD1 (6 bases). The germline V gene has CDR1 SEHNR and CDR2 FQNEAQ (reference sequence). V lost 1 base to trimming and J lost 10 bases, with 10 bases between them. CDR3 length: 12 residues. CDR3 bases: TGTGCCAGCAGCTTAGAGGGCAGGGGAGCTTTCTTT. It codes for CASSLEGRGAFF.

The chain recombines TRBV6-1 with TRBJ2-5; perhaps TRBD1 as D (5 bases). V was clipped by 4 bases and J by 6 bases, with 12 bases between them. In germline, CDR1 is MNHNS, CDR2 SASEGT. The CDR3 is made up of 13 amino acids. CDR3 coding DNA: TGTGCCAGCAGTGTAGGGGTGGGGCAGACCCAGTACTTC. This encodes CASSVGVGQTQYF.

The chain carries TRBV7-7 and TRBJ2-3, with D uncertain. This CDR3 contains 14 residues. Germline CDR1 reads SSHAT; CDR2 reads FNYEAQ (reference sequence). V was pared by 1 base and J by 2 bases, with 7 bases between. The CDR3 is CASSLEAFTDTQYF. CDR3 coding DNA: TGTGCCAGCAGCTTAGAGGCCTTCACAGATACGCAGTATTTT.

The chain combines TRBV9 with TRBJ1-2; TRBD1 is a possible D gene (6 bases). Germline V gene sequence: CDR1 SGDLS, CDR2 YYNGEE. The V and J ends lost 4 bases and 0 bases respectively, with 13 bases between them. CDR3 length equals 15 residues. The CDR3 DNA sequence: TGTGCCAGCAGCTACGACAGGAGTTCTAACTATGGCTACACCTTC. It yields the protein CASSYDRSSNYGYTF.

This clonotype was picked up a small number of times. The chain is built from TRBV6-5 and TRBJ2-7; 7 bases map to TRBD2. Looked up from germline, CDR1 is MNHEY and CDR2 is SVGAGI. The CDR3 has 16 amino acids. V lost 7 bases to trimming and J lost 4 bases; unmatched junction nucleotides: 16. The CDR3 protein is CASTSLIGTNRYEQYF. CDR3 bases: TGTGCCAGCACCTCCTTAATAGGGACTAATCGATACGAGCAGTACTTC.

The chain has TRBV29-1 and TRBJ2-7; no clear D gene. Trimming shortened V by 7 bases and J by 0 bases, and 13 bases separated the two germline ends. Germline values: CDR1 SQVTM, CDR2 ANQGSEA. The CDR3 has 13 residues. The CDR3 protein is CSAVSGSSYEQYF. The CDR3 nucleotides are TGCAGCGCTGTGTCAGGTAGCTCCTACGAGCAGTACTTC.

CDR3: CASIPGLASLGEQFF. The CDR3 DNA follows: TGTGCCAGCATTCCGGGACTAGCTTCTCTCGGTGAGCAGTTCTTC. The chain has TRBV6-1 and TRBJ2-1; 9 positions agree with TRBD2. J was trimmed by 9 bases and V by 7 bases; bases with no gene match: 13. Germline loops: CDR1 MNHNS, CDR2 SASEGT. The CDR3 has 15 residues.

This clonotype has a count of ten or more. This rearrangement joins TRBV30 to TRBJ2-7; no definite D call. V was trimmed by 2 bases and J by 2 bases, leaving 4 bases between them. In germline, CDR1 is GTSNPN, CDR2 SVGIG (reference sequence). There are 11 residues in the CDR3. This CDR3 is CAWSQTYEQYF. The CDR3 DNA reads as TGTGCCTGGAGTCAAACCTACGAGCAGTACTTC.

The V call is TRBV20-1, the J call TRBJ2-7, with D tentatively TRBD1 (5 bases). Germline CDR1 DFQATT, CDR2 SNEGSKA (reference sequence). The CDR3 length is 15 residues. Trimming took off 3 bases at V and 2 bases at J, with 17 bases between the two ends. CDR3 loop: CSASPKDGQPYEQYF. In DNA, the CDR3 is TGCAGTGCTAGCCCAAAGGACGGACAACCCTACGAGCAGTACTTC.

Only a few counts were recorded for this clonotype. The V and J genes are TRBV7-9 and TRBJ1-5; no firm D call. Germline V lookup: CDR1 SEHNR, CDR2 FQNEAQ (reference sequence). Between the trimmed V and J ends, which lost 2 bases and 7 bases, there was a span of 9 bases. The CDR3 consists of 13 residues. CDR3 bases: TGTGCCAGCAGCTTATCTAAGGGCCAGCCCCAGCATTTT. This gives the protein CASSLSKGQPQHF.

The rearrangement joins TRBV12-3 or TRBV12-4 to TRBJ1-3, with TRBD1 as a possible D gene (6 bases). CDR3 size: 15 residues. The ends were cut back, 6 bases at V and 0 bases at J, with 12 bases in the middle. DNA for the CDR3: TGTGCCAGCAGGCCAGGACAGAACTCTGGAAACACCATATATTTT. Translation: CASRPGQNSGNTIYF.

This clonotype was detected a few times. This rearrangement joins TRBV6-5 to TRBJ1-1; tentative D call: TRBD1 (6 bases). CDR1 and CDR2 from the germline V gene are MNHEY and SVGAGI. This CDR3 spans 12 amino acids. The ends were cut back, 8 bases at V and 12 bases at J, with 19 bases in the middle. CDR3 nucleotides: TGTGCCAGCTGTGAGCTCGGGACAAAGCCTTTCTTT. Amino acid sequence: CASCELGTKPFF.

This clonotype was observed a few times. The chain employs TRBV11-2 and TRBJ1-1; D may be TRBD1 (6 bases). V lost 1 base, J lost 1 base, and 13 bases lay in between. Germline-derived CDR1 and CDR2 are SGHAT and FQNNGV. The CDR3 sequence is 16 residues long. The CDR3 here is CASSLGATGRNTEAFF. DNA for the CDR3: TGTGCCAGCAGCTTAGGGGCGACAGGACGGAACACTGAAGCTTTCTTT.

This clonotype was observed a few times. As DNA, the CDR3 is TGTGCCAGCAGCGTAGACCCCGGGACTAGCGGGAGACGATACACCGGGGAGCTGTTTTTT. The encoded protein is CASSVDPGTSGRRYTGELFF. The V gene is TRBV9, the J gene TRBJ2-2; 14 nucleotides align to TRBD2. Germline V gene sequence: CDR1 SGDLS, CDR2 YYNGEE. This CDR3 has 20 residues. The V segment lost 0 bases and the J segment 3 bases; nucleotides outside the gene matches: 10.

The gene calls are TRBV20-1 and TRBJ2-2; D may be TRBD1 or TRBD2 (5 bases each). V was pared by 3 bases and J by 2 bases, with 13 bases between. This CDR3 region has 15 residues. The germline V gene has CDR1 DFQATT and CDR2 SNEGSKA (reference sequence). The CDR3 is CSARASGSNTGELFF. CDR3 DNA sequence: TGCAGTGCTAGGGCCTCAGGGAGTAACACCGGGGAGCTGTTTTTT.